This T cell receptor (beta chain) is from a study of cytomegalovirus exposure and HLA in healthy donors. A multiplex PCR was run with 60 Vbeta primers and 13 Jbeta primers. Sequenced by immunoSEQ multiplex PCR; TCRdb stores in-frame clones only, minus some. The sample data list about 83,000 clones. The germline V gene encodes CDR1 MNHEY and CDR2 SVGAGI. This CDR3 contains 13 residues. V was clipped by 10 bases and J by 0 bases, with 12 bases between them. About this clone itself: Its antigen is as yet unknown.

Study-wide results and caveats: There were some V segments, including TRBV6-2 and TRBV6-3, excluded as indistinguishable.

This receptor was taken from a man younger than 30 in good health and CMV-seropositive. The J gene is TRBJ1-1, the V gene TRBV6-5; perhaps TRBD1 as D (6 bases). Sequencing was carried out using PBMCs. CDR3 residues: CATGQLLNTEAFF. DNA of the CDR3: TGTGCCACCGGACAGCTACTGAACACTGAAGCTTTCTTT.